This TCR beta chain appears in the sequencing data of a study of blood T cell repertoires in COVID-19. Symptom resolution, clearance, or two negative PCRs marked the recovered donors of Cohort 3. Germline V gene lookup returns CDR1 SGHTA and CDR2 FQGNSA. CDR3 length: 15 amino acids. The J segment lost 6 bases and the V segment lost 5 bases, leaving 9 bases of the junction unmatched. This clone was seen a handful of times. Here immunoSEQ multiplex PCR was the method, and the copy in TCRdb shows in-frame clones only, minus some. The repertoire consists of a few hundred thousand clones, with more than 65% occurring once and the leading ten covering approximately 3.6%.

Sequencing used PBMCs or T cells enriched from blood (not recorded which). This clonotype was obtained from a man aged 45-60 years who had recovered from COVID-19. V gene TRBV7-2 combines with J gene TRBJ1-5, with 8 bases lining up with TRBD1. This chain's CDR3 is CASSPWQGAGQPQHF. The CDR3 region has the DNA TGTGCCAGCAGCCCTTGGCAGGGGGCTGGTCAGCCCCAGCATTTT. The full variable domain, with the rest looked up from reference TRBV7-2 and TRBJ1-5, is GAGVSQSPSNKVTEKGKDVELRCDPISGHTALYWYRQSLGQGLEFLIYFQGNSAPDKSGLPSDRFSAERTGGSVSTLTIQRTQQEDSAVYLCASSPWQGAGQPQHFGDGTRLSIL.